This T cell receptor beta chain came from a study of T-cell reconstitution after alpha-beta-depleted transplantation in children. Study findings and constraints: Approximately two months post-transplant, alpha-beta T cells reportedly originated from several hundred expanded graft clones. One year post-transplant, T-cell counts and diversity were largely derived from T cells produced anew.

About this clonotype itself: Its specificity is not known.

Researchers prepared the TCRbeta library using unique molecular identifiers, the study reports. TCRdb re-derived calls from the PCR reads in MiXCR, one entry per CDR3 protein. The table records about 980,000 distinct CDR3 sequences, around 30% of them present only once. This clonotype was sampled from a boy in the first two years of life who had a stem cell transplant for SCID, so the T cells may come from the graft donor. This specimen consisted of PBMCs, mostly from graft donor cells, obtained 360 days after TCRalphabeta/CD19-depleted stem cell transplant.

The DNA for the CDR3 is TGTGCCAGCAGCTCTGGACAGGGGGCTTTTTACGAGCAGTACTTC. Residues: CASSSGQGAFYEQYF. V and J are TRBV7-2 and TRBJ2-7, with 11 bases that match TRBD1. The V gene's germline CDR1 is SGHTA and CDR2 FQGNSA. The CDR3 consists of 15 residues. Trimming took 4 bases from V and 4 from J; bases not matched to a gene: 6.